The entry that follows covers one T cell receptor (beta chain) sequence. This specimen belongs to a study of T-cell reconstitution after alpha-beta-depleted transplantation in children. Trimming shortened V by 4 bases and J by 5 bases, and 14 bases separated the two germline ends. Germline V gives CDR1 DFQATT, CDR2 SNEGSKA (reference sequence). This CDR3 contains 13 residues. TCRbeta library construction was performed incorporating unique molecular identifiers. TCRdb ran MiXCR on the PCR reads and lists one entry per CDR3 protein. This sample has nearly 550,000 distinct CDR3 sequences, with about a sixth found just once.

The chain couples TRBV20-1 to TRBJ1-1; no reliable D call. The input for sequencing was PBMCs from the stem cell graft donor, taken from the stem cell graft. The clonotype was recovered from a human donor who donated a stem cell graft to a child with acute lymphoblastic leukemia. The DNA of the CDR3 is TGCAGTGCTATCTCCTTAAGCTCGACTGAAGCTTTCTTT. Protein product: CSAISLSSTEAFF.